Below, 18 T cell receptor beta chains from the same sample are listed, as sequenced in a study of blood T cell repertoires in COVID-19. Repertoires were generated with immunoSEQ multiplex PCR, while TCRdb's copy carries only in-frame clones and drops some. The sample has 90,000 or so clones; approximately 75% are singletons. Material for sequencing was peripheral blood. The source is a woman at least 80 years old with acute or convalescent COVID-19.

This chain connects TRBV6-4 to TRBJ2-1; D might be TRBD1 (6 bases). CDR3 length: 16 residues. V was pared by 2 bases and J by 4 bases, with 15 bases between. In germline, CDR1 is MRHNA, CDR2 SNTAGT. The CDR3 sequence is CASSDGQGPNYNEQFF. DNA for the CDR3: TGTGCCAGCAGTGACGGTCAGGGGCCCAATTACAATGAGCAGTTCTTC.

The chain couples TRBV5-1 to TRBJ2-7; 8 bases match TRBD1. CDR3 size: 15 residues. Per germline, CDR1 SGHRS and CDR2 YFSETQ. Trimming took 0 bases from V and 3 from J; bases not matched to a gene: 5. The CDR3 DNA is TGCGCCAGCAGCTTGGGGCAGGGGGCTAGCTACGAGCAGTACTTC. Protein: CASSLGQGASYEQYF.

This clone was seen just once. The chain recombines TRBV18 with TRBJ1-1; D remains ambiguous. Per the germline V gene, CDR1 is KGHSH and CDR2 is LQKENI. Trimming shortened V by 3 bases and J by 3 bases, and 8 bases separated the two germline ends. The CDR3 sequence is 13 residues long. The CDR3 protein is CASSPNKDTEAFF. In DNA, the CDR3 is TGTGCCAGCTCACCCAACAAAGACACTGAAGCTTTCTTT.

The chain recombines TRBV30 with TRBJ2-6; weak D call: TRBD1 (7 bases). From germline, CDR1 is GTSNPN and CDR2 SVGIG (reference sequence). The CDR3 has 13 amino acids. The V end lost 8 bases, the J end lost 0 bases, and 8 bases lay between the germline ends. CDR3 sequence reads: CAQGGSGANVLTF. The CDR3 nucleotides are TGTGCCCAGGGGGGCTCTGGGGCCAACGTCCTGACTTTC.

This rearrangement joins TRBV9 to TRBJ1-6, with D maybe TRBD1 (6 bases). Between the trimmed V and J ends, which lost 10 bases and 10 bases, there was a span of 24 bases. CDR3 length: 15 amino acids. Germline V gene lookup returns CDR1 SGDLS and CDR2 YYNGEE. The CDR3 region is CARRVRGAGDSPLHF. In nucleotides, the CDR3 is TGTGCCCGCCGCGTGCGGGGGGCGGGGGACTCACCCCTCCACTTT.

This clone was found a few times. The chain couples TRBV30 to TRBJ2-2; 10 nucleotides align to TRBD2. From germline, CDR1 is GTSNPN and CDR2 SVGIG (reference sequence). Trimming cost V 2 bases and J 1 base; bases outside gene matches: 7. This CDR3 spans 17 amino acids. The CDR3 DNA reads TGTGCCTGGAGTTTAGAGCGGGGGGGTTTGAACACCGGGGAGCTGTTTTTT. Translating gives CAWSLERGGLNTGELFF. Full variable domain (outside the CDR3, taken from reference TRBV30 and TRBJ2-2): SQTIHQWPATLVQPVGSPLSLECTVEGTSNPNLYWYRQAAGRGLQLLFYSVGIGQISSEVPQNLSASRPQDRQFILSSKKLLLSDSGFYLCAWSLERGGLNTGELFFGEGSRLTVL.

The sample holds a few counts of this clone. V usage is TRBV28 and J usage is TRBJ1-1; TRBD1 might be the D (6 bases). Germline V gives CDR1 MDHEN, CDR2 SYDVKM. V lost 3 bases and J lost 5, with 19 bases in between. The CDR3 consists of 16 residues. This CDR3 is CASSLGGGASGTEAFF. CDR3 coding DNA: TGTGCCAGCAGTTTGGGGGGGGGCGCGAGTGGTACTGAAGCTTTCTTT.

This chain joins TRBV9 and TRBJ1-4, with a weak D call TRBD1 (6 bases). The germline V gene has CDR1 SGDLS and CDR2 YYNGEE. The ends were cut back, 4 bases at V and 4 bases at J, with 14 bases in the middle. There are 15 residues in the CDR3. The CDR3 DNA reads TGTGCCAGCAGCCCGGGGGGGGCCCTTAATGAAAAACTGTTTTTT. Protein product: CASSPGGALNEKLFF.

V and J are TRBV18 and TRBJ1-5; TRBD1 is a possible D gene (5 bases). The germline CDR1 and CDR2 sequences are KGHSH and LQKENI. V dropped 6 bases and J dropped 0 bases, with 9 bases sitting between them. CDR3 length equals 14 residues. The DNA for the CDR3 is TGTGCCAGCTCCGGGGGGTATAGCAATCAGCCCCAGCATTTT. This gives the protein CASSGGYSNQPQHF.

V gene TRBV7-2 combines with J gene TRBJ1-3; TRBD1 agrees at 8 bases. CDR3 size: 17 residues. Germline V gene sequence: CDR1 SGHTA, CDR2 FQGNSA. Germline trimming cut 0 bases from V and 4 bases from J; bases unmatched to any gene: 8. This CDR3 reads CASSLAPKTGAGNTIYF. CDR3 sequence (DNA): TGTGCCAGCAGCTTAGCGCCGAAGACAGGGGCCGGAAACACCATATATTTT. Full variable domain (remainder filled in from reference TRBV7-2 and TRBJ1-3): GAGVSQSPSNKVTEKGKDVELRCDPISGHTALYWYRQSLGQGLEFLIYFQGNSAPDKSGLPSDRFSAERTGGSVSTLTIQRTQQEDSAVYLCASSLAPKTGAGNTIYFGEGSWLTVV.

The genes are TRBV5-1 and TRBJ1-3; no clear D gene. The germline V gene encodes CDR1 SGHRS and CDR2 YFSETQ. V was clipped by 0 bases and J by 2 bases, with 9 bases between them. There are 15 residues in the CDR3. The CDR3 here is CASSLGEGAGNTIYF. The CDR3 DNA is TGCGCCAGCAGCTTGGGGGAGGGCGCTGGAAACACCATATATTTT.

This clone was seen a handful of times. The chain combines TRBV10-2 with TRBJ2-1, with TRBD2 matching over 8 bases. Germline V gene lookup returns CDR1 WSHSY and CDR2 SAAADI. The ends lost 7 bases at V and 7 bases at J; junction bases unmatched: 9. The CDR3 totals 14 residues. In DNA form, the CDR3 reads TGCGCCAGCAAGGCGGGGGGCTCCGGGAATGAGCAGTTCTTC. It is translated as CASKAGGSGNEQFF.

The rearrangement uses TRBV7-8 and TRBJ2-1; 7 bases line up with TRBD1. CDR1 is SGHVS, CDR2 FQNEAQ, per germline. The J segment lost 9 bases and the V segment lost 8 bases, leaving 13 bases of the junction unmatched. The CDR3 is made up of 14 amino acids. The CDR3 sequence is CASQGQLGFGEQFF. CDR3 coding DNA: TGTGCCAGCCAGGGACAGTTAGGGTTTGGTGAGCAGTTCTTC.

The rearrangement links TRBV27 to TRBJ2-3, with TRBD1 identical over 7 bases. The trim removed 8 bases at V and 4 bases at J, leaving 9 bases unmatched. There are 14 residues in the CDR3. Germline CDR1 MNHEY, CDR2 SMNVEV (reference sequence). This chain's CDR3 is CASGETGPADTQYF. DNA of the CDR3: TGTGCCAGCGGAGAGACAGGGCCGGCAGATACGCAGTATTTT.

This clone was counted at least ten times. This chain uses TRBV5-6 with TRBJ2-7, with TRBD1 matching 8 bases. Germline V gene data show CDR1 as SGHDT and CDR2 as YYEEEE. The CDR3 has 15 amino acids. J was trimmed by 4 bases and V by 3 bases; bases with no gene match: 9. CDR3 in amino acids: CASSWLYQGAYEQYF. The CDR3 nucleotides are TGTGCCAGCAGCTGGTTGTACCAGGGGGCGTACGAGCAGTACTTC.

CDR3 DNA: TGCGCCAGCAGCCGAGGGGTAGCGGGGGTTTACAATGAGCAGTTCTTC. Amino acids: CASSRGVAGVYNEQFF. This chain uses TRBV4-1 with TRBJ2-1; 9 bases are a match to TRBD2. The J segment lost 4 bases and the V segment lost 4 bases, leaving 8 bases of the junction unmatched. The CDR3 is 16 residues long. Germline CDR1 and CDR2: MGHRA and YSYEKL.

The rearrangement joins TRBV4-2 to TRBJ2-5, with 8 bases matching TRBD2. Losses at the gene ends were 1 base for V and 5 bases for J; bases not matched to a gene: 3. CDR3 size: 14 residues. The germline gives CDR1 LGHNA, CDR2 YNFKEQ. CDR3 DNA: TGTGCCAGCAGCCAAGCTGGACTAGCCGAGACCCAGTACTTC. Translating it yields CASSQAGLAETQYF.

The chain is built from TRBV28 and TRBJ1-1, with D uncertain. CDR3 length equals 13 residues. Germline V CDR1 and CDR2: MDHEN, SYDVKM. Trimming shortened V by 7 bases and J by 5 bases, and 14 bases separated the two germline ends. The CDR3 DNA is TGTGCCAGCATTCTGAAGTCGGAGACTGAAGCTTTCTTT. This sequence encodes CASILKSETEAFF.